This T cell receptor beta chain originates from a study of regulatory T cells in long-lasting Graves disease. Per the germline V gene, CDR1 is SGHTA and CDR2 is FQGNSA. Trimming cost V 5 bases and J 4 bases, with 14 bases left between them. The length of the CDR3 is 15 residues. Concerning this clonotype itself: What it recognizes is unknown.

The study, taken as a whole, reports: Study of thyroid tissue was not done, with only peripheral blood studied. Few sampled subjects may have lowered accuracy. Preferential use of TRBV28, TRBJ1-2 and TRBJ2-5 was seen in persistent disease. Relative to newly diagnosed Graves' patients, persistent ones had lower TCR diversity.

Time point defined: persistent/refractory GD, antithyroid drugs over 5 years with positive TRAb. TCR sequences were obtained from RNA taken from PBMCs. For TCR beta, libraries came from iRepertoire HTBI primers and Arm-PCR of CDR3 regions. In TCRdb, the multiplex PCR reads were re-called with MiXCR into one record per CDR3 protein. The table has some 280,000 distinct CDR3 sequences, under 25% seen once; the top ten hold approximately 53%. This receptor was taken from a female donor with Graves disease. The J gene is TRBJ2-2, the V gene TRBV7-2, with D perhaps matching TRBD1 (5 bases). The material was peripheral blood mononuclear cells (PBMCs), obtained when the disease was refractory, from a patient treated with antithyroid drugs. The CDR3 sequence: CASSQSGLSTGELFF. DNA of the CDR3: TGTGCCAGCAGCCAATCAGGGTTGAGCACCGGGGAGCTGTTTTTT.